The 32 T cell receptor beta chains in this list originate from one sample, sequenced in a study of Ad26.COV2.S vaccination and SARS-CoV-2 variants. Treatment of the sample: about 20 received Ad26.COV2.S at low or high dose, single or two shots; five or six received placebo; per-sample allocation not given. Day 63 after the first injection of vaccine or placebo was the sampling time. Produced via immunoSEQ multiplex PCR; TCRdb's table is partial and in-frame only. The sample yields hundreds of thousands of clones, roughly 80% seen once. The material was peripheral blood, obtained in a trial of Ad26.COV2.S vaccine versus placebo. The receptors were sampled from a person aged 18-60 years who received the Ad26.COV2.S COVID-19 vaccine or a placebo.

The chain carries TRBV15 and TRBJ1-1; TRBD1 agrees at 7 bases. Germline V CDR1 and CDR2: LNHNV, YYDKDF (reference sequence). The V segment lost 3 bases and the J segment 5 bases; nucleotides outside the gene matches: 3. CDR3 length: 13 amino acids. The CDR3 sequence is CATSRLTGTEAFF. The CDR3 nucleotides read TGTGCCACCAGCAGGCTGACAGGGACTGAAGCTTTCTTT.

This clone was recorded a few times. The CDR3 DNA follows: TGTGCCAGTCGCCCCGTGGGTGCAACAAATTCACCCCTCCACTTT. This codes for CASRPVGATNSPLHF. The V and J genes are TRBV19 and TRBJ1-6; D not certain. The CDR3 is made up of 15 amino acids. Germline V gene lookup returns CDR1 LNHDA and CDR2 SQIVND (reference sequence). V gave up 8 bases and J gave up 7 bases, with 18 bases separating them. Filled out from reference TRBV19 and TRBJ1-6, the complete variable domain reads DGGITQSPKYLFRKEGQNVTLSCEQNLNHDAMYWYRQDPGQGLRLIYYSQIVNDFQKGDIAEGYSVSREKKESFPLTVTSAQKNPTAFYLCASRPVGATNSPLHFGNGTRLTVT.

Here the CDR3 reads CASSPRTGKEPQHF. The CDR3 coding sequence is TGTGCCAGCAGCCCGAGGACAGGGAAGGAGCCCCAGCATTTT. This chain joins TRBV7-2 and TRBJ1-5; 8 nucleotides align to TRBD1. Germline CDR1 SGHTA, CDR2 FQGNSA. Trimming removed 5 bases from V and 8 bases from J; junction bases left unmatched: 8. The CDR3 sequence is 14 residues long.

CDR3 DNA sequence: TGTGCCAGCACCCTCCCGCCCCGGGCAATAGAAGCTTTCTTT. This translates into CASTLPPRAIEAFF. V and J are TRBV21-1 and TRBJ1-1. TRBV21-1 is annotated as a pseudogene. The CDR3 runs 14 residues.

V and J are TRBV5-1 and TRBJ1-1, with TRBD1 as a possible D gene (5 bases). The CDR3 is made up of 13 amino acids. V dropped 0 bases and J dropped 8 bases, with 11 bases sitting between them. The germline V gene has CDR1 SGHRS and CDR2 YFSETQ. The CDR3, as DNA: TGCGCCAGCAGCTTGGCCCCAGGGTTGGAAGCTTTCTTT. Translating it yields CASSLAPGLEAFF.

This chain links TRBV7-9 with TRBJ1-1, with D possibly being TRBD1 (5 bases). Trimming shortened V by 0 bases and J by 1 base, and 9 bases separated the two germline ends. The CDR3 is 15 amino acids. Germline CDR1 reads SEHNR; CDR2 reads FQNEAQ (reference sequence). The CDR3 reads CASSLASGRNTEAFF. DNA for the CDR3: TGTGCCAGCAGCTTAGCATCAGGGAGGAACACTGAAGCTTTCTTT. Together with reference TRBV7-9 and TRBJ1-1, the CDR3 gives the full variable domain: DTGVSQNPRHKITKRGQNVTFRCDPISEHNRLYWYRQTLGQGPEFLTYFQNEAQLEKSRLLSDRFSAERPKGSFSTLEIQRTEQGDSAMYLCASSLASGRNTEAFFGQGTRLTVV.

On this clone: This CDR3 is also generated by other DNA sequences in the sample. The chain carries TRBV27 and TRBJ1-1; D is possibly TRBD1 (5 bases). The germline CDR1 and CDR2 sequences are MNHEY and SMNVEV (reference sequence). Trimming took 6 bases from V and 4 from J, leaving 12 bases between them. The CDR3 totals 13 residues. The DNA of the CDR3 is TGTGCCAGCAGCTTGACGGGGGGCACTGAAGCTTTCTTT. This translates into CASSLTGGTEAFF.

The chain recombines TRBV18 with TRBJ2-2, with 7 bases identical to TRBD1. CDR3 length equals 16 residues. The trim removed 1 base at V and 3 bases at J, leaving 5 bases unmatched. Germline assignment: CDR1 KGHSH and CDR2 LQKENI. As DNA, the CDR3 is TGTGCCAGCTCACCACAGGGGGCAAGTGACACCGGGGAGCTGTTTTTT. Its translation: CASSPQGASDTGELFF.

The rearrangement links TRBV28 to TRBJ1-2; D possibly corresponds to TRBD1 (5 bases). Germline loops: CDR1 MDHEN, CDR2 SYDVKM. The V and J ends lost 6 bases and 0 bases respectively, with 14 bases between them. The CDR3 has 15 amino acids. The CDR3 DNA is TGTGCCAGCAGCCCTGTGGGGCTAGCTAACTATGGCTACACCTTC. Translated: CASSPVGLANYGYTF.

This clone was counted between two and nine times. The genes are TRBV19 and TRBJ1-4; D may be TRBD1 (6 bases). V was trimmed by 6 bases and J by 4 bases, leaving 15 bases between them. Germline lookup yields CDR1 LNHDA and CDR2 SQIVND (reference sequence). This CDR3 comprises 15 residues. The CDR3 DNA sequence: TGTGCCAGTAGCTTCCAGGGGAGGTTTAATGAAAAACTGTTTTTT. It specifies CASSFQGRFNEKLFF.

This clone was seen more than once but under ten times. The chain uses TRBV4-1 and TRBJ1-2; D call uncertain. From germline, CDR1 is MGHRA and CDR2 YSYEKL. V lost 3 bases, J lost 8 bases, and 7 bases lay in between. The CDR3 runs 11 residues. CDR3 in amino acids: CASSQGRGYTF. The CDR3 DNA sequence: TGCGCCAGCAGCCAGGGTCGGGGCTACACCTTC.

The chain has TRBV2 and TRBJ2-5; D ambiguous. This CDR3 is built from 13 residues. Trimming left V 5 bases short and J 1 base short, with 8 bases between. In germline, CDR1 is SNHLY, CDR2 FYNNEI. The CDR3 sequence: CASSPPAQETQYF. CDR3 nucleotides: TGTGCCAGCAGTCCCCCTGCCCAAGAGACCCAGTACTTC. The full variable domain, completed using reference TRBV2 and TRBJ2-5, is EPEVTQTPSHQVTQMGQEVILRCVPISNHLYFYWYRQILGQKVEFLVSFYNNEISEKSEIFDDQFSVERPDGSNFTLKIRSTKLEDSAMYFCASSPPAQETQYFGPGTRLLVL.

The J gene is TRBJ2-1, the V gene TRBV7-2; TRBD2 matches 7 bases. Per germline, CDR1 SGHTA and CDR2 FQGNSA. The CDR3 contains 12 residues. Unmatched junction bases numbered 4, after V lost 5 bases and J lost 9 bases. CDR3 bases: TGTGCCAGCAGCCGGTGGGGGGGTGAGCAGTTCTTC. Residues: CASSRWGGEQFF.

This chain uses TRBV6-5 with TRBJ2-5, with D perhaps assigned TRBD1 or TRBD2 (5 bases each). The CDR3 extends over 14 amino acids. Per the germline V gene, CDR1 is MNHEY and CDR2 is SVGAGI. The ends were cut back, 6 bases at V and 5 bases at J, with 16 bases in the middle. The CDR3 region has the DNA TGTGCCAGCAGGAGAGGGGACCCGGTTGAGACCCAGTACTTC. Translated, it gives CASRRGDPVETQYF.

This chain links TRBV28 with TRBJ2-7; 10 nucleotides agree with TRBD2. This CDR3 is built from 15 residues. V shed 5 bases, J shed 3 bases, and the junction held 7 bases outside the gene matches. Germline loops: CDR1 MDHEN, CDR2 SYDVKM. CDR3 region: CASSAASGGYYEQYF. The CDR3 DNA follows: TGTGCCAGCAGTGCCGCTAGCGGGGGTTACTACGAGCAGTACTTC. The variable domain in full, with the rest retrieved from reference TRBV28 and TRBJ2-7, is DVKVTQSSRYLVKRTGEKVFLECVQDMDHENMFWYRQDPGLGLRLIYFSYDVKMKEKGDIPEGYSVSREKKERFSLILESASTNQTSMYLCASSAASGGYYEQYFGPGTRLTVT.

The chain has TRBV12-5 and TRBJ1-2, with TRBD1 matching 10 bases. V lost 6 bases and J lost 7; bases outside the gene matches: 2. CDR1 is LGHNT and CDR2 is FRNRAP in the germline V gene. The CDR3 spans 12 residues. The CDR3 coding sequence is TGTGCTAGTGGACGGGACAGGGGTGGCTACACCTTC. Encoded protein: CASGRDRGGYTF.

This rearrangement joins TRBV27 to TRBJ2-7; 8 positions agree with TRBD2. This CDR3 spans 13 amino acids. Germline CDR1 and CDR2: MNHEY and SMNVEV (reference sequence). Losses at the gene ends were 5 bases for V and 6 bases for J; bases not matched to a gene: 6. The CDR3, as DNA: TGTGCCAGCAGTCCGGGGGGGGGTGGCGAGCAGTACTTC. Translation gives CASSPGGGGEQYF.

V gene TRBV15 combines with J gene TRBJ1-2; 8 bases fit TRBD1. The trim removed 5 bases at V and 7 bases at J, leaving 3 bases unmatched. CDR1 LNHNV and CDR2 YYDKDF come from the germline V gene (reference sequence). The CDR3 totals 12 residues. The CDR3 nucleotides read TGTGCCACCAGCCAGGGGGCCGGTGGCTACACCTTC. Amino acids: CATSQGAGGYTF.

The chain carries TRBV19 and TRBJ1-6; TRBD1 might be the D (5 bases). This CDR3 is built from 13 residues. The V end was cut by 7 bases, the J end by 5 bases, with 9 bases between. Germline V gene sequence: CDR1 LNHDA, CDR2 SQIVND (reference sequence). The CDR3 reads CASNWGNNSPLHF. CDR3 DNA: TGTGCCAGTAACTGGGGCAATAATTCACCCCTCCACTTT. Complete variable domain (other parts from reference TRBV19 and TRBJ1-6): DGGITQSPKYLFRKEGQNVTLSCEQNLNHDAMYWYRQDPGQGLRLIYYSQIVNDFQKGDIAEGYSVSREKKESFPLTVTSAQKNPTAFYLCASNWGNNSPLHFGNGTRLTVT.

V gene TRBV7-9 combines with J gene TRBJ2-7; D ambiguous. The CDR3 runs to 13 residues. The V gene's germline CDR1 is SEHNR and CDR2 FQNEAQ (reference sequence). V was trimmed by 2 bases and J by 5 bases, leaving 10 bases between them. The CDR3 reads CASSLWTNDEQYF. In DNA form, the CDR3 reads TGTGCCAGCAGCTTATGGACCAATGACGAGCAGTACTTC.

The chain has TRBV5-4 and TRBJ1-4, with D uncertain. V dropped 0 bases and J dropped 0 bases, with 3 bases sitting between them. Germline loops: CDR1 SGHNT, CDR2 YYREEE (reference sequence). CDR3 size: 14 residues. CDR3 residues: CASSLGTTNEKLFF. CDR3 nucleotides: TGTGCCAGCAGCTTGGGGACAACTAATGAAAAACTGTTTTTT.

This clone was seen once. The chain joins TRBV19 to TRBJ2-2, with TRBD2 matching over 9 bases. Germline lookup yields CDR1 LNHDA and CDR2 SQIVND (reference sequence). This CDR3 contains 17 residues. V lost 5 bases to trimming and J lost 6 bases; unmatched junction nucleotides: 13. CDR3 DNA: TGTGCCAGTAGTCCTGGGGAAGCGGGGGGCGTCGCCGGGGAGCTGTTTTTT. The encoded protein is CASSPGEAGGVAGELFF.

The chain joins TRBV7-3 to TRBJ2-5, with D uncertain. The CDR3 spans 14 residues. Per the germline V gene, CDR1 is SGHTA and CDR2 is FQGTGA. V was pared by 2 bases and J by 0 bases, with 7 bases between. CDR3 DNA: TGTGCCAGCAGCTTAGGTCGGGACCAAGAGACCCAGTACTTC. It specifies CASSLGRDQETQYF.

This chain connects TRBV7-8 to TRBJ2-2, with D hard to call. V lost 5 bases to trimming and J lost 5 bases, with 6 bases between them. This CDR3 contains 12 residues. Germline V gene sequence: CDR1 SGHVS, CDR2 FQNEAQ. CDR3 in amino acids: CASSRRTGELFF. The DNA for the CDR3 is TGTGCCAGCAGCCGACGGACCGGGGAGCTGTTTTTT.

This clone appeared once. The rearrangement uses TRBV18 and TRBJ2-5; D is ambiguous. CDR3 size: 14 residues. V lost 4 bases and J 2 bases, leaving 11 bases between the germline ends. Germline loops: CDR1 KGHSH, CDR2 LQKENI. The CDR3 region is CASSRASGQETQYF. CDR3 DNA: TGTGCCAGCTCACGGGCTAGTGGGCAAGAGACCCAGTACTTC.

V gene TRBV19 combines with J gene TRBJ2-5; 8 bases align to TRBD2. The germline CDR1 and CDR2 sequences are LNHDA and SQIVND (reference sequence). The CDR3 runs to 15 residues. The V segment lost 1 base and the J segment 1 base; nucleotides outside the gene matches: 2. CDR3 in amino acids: CASSIGGLAQETQYF. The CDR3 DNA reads TGTGCCAGTAGTATAGGTGGACTAGCCCAAGAGACCCAGTACTTC.

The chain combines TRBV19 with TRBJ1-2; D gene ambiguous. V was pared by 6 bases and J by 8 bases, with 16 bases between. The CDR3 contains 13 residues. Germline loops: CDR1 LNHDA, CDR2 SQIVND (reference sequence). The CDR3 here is CASRDSGVGGYTF. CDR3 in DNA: TGTGCCAGTAGAGATAGCGGAGTCGGCGGCTACACCTTC.

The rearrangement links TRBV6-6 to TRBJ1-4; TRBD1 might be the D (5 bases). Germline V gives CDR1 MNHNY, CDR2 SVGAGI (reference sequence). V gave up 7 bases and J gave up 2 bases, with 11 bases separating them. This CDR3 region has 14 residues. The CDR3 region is CASTVGATNEKLFF. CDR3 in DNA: TGTGCCAGCACTGTCGGGGCGACTAATGAAAAACTGTTTTTT.

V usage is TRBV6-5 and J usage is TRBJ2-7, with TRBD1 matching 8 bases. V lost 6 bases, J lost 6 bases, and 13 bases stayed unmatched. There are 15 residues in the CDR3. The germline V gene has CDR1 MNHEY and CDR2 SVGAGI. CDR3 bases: TGTGCCAGCAGAGACTCATCCGGACAGGGCTTCGAGCAGTACTTC. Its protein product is CASRDSSGQGFEQYF.

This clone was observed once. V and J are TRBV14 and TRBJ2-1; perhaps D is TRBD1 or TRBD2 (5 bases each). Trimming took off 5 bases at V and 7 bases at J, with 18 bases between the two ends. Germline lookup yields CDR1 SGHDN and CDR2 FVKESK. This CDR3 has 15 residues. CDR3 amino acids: CASSDWKGRINEQFF. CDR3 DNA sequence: TGTGCCAGCAGCGATTGGAAGGGACGGATTAATGAGCAGTTCTTC.

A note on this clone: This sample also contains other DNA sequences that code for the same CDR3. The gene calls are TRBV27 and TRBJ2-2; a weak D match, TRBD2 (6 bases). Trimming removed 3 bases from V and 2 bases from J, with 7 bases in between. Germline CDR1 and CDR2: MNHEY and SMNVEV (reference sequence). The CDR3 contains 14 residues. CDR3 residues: CASSFGGNTGELFF. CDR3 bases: TGTGCCAGCAGTTTCGGGGGTAACACCGGGGAGCTGTTTTTT.

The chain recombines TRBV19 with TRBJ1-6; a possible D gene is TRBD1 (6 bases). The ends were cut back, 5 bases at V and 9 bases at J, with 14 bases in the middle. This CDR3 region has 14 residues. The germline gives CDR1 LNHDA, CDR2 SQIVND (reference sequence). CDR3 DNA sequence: TGTGCCAGTAGTTGGGGGCCACGAAGTTCACCCCTCCACTTT. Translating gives CASSWGPRSSPLHF.